This entry describes one T cell receptor beta chain. The antigen is not known. These data belong to a study of CXCR3-negative and CXCR3-positive naive CD8 T cells. Each CD8+ T cell subset was sorted in triplicate, hundreds of thousands of cells each. In preparing the TRB cDNA libraries, 5' RACE with UMI labels was used. From its re-call of the 5' RACE reads, TCRdb lists each CDR3 protein once, without DNA. Its table lists about 98,000 distinct CDR3 sequences. The CDR3 is 20 residues long. The germline gives CDR1 SGHRS, CDR2 YFSETQ. Study results and caveats: No difference in surface CD5 was seen between naive subsets, and TCR strength was inferred from TRB CDR3 properties. Comparison of naive cells showed more hydrophobic TRB CDR3s in CXCR3-positive than in CXCR3-negative naive cells.

What was sequenced was naive CXCR3+ CD8+ T cells from blood. Subset reported: CD45RO-CCR7+CD27+CD95- naive CD8+ T cells expressing CXCR3 (TNR3+). The chain employs TRBV5-1 and TRBJ2-7; TCRdb picks TRBD2, but there is no DNA to check that call. This clonotype was sampled from a human donor in good health. Some clones in this sample may be carry-over from other donors' samples. This CDR3 reads CASSFSTSGGAGKTIYEQYF.